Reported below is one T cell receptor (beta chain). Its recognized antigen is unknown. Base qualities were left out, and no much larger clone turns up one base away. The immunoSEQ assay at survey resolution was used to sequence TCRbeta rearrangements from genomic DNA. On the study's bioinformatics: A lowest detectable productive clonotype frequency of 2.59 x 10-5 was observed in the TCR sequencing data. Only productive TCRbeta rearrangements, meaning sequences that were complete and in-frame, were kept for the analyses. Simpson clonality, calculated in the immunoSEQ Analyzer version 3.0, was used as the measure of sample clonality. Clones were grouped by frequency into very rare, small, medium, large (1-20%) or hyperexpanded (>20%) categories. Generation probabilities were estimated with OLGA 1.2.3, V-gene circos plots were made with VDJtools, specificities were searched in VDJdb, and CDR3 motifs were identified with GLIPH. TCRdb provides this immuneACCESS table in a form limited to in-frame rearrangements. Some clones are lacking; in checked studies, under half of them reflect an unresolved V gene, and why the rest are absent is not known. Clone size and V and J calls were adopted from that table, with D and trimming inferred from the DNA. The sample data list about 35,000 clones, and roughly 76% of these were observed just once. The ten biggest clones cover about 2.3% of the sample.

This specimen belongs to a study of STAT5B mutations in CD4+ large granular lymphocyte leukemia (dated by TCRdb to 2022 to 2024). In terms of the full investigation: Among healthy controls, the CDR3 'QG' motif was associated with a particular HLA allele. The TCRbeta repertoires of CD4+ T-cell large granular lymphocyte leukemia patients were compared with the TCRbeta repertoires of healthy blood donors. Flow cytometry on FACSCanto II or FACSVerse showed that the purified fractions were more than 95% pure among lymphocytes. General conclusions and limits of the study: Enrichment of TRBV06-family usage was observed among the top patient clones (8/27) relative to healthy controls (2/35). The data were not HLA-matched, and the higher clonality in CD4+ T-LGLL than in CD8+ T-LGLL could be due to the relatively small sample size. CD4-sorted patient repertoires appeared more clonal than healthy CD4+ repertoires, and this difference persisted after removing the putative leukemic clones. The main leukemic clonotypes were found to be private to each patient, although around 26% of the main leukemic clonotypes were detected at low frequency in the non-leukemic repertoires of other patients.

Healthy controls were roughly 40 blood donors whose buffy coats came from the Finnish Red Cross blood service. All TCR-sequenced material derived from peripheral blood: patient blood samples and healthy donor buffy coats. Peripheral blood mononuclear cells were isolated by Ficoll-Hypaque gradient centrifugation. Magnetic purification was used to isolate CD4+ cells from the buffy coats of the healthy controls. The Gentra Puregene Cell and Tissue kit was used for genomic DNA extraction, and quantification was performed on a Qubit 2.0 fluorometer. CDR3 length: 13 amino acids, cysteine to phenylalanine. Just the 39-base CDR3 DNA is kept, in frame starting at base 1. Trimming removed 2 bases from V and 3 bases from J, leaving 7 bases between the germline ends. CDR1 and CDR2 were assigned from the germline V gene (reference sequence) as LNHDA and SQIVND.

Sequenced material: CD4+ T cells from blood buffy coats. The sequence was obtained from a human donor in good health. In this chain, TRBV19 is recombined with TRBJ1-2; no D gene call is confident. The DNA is TGTGCCAGTAGTATAAAGGGATACTATGGCTACACCTTC. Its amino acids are CASSIKGYYGYTF.